The 13 T cell receptor beta chains below come from one sample, sequenced in a study of blood T cell repertoires in COVID-19. Measured with immunoSEQ multiplex PCR; TCRdb has only the in-frame clones, and not every one. Of about 220,000 clones in the sample, around four fifths were seen once. The sample was peripheral blood. These receptors were obtained from a woman aged 55-75 years who had recovered from COVID-19.

The rearrangement links TRBV29-1 to TRBJ2-2, with TRBD1 matching over 8 bases. The CDR3 spans 14 residues. J lost 3 bases, V lost 5 bases, and 5 bases had no gene match. In germline, CDR1 is SQVTM, CDR2 ANQGSEA. The CDR3: CSVPGGTYTGELFF. The CDR3 DNA sequence: TGCAGCGTTCCAGGGGGCACGTACACCGGGGAGCTGTTTTTT.

The genes are TRBV19 and TRBJ2-1; 7 bases agree with TRBD1. V shed 7 bases and J 3 bases; nucleotides not matched to a gene: 6. The CDR3 has 14 residues. Per germline, CDR1 LNHDA and CDR2 SQIVND (reference sequence). For the CDR3, the DNA is TGTGCCAGTACCGCAGGGGACAGCTACAATGAGCAGTTCTTC. It translates to CASTAGDSYNEQFF.

This clone was detected once. V gene TRBV20-1 combines with J gene TRBJ1-4; 10 bases agree with TRBD1. Germline-derived CDR1 and CDR2 are DFQATT and SNEGSKA (reference sequence). Trimming at V came to 3 bases and at J to 8 bases, leaving 3 bases not matched to a gene. This CDR3 is built from 13 residues. The CDR3 nucleotides read TGCAGTGCTAGTGGACAGGGGGGCGAAAAACTGTTTTTT. Amino acid sequence: CSASGQGGEKLFF.

DNA of the CDR3: TGTGCCACCTGGGGACAGCGCGACTCCTACGAGCAGTACTTC. Amino acids: CATWGQRDSYEQYF. The chain has TRBV24-1 and TRBJ2-7, with 7 bases aligning to TRBD1. After removal of 9 bases from V and 0 bases from J, the junction contained 7 bases not matched to a gene. The length of the CDR3 is 14 residues. From germline, CDR1 is KGHDR and CDR2 SFDVKD.

V and J are TRBV6-2 or TRBV6-3 and TRBJ2-3; maybe TRBD2 (7 bases). This CDR3 region has 16 residues. Germline assignment: CDR1 MNHEY and CDR2 SVGEGT. Trimming took off 1 base at V and 5 bases at J, with 16 bases between the two ends. The CDR3 sequence: CASSYLGAGAGDTQYF. The CDR3 nucleotides are TGTGCCAGCAGTTACTTAGGTGCGGGGGCGGGAGATACGCAGTATTTT.

V is TRBV4-2 and J is TRBJ1-2, with D perhaps matching TRBD1 (6 bases). Germline CDR1 reads LGHNA; CDR2 reads YNFKEQ. Trimming shortened V by 0 bases and J by 7 bases, and 9 bases separated the two germline ends. The CDR3 runs 13 residues. The CDR3 sequence is CASSQDRGSGYTF. Here the CDR3 DNA reads TGTGCCAGCAGCCAAGACAGGGGTTCTGGCTACACCTTC.

The rearrangement links TRBV9 to TRBJ2-7; 8 bases map to TRBD1. Germline CDR1 and CDR2: SGDLS and YYNGEE. V was pared by 0 bases and J by 3 bases, with 5 bases of the junction left unmatched. The CDR3 totals 15 residues. This CDR3 reads CASSVGPDRVYEQYF. The CDR3 bases are TGTGCCAGCAGCGTAGGGCCGGACAGGGTCTACGAGCAGTACTTC.

This chain joins TRBV19 and TRBJ1-2; 8 bases are a match to TRBD1. The V gene's germline CDR1 is LNHDA and CDR2 SQIVND (reference sequence). Trimming removed 6 bases from V and 4 bases from J; junction bases left unmatched: 7. This CDR3 contains 14 residues. The CDR3 loop is CASSDRGELYGYTF. In DNA form, the CDR3 reads TGTGCCAGTAGCGACAGGGGAGAACTCTATGGCTACACCTTC.

The rearrangement links TRBV9 to TRBJ1-4; D perhaps matches TRBD1 (5 bases). The V gene's germline CDR1 is SGDLS and CDR2 YYNGEE. The V end was cut by 2 bases, the J end by 7 bases, with 12 bases between. This CDR3 has 14 amino acids. The CDR3 here is CASSVSMGPEKLFF. CDR3 DNA: TGTGCCAGCAGCGTCTCCATGGGGCCTGAAAAACTGTTTTTT.

V gene TRBV27 combines with J gene TRBJ2-5; D is ambiguous. The CDR3 length is 13 residues. Germline CDR1 and CDR2: MNHEY and SMNVEV (reference sequence). The germline V and J ends were trimmed by 2 bases and 5 bases, with 9 bases remaining between them. The CDR3 protein is CASSLGSLETQYF. The CDR3 DNA reads as TGTGCCAGCAGTTTAGGCAGTTTGGAGACCCAGTACTTC.

The V call is TRBV14, the J call TRBJ2-1; 9 nucleotides agree with TRBD1. V shed 1 base, J shed 12 bases, and the junction held 13 bases outside the gene matches. In germline, CDR1 is SGHDN, CDR2 FVKESK. CDR3 length equals 16 residues. Written as DNA, the CDR3 is TGTGCCAGCAGCCAAGCGGGGGACAGGGTCTGGGGAAGGCAGTTCTTC. This codes for CASSQAGDRVWGRQFF.

The rearrangement uses TRBV5-1 and TRBJ2-3; TRBD2 agrees at 11 bases. The CDR3 covers 16 residues. CDR1 is SGHRS, CDR2 YFSETQ, per germline. Losses at the gene ends were 0 bases for V and 6 bases for J; bases not matched to a gene: 6. The CDR3 reads CASSLELAGGADTQYF. The CDR3 DNA reads as TGCGCCAGCAGCTTGGAGCTAGCGGGGGGTGCGGATACGCAGTATTTT. Drawing the rest from reference TRBV5-1 and TRBJ2-3, the complete variable domain is KAGVTQTPRYLIKTRGQQVTLSCSPISGHRSVSWYQQTPGQGLQFLFEYFSETQRNKGNFPGRFSGRQFSNSRSEMNVSTLELGDSALYLCASSLELAGGADTQYFGPGTRLTVL.

The chain employs TRBV7-2 and TRBJ2-3; TRBD2 matches 11 bases. V shed 2 bases and J 4 bases; nucleotides not matched to a gene: 5. The CDR3 totals 16 residues. CDR1 is SGHTA, CDR2 FQGNSA, per germline. In DNA form, the CDR3 reads TGTGCCAGCAGCTTATTAGCGGGGGGGCAGGCAGATACGCAGTATTTT. This sequence encodes CASSLLAGGQADTQYF.